This entry lists 6 T cell receptor beta chains sequenced from one sample in a study of T-cell reconstitution after alpha-beta-depleted transplantation in children. Unique molecular identifiers were used to barcode this TCRbeta library. A single record per CDR3 protein comes from TCRdb applying MiXCR to the PCR reads. Of approximately 500,000 distinct CDR3 sequences detected, roughly a tenth appear once; the ten largest clones hold about 2.1%. The sequencing here drew on PBMCs, taken before TCRalphabeta/CD19-depleted stem cell transplant. These TCRs come from a child under 10 years old with inherited bone marrow failure, due to receive a stem cell transplant.

This clonotype has a handful of counts. The chain has TRBV7-2 and TRBJ2-1, with D hard to call. Trimming left V 3 bases short and J 0 bases short, with 9 bases between. CDR1 SGHTA and CDR2 FQGNSA come from the germline V gene. The CDR3 covers 15 residues. Here the CDR3 DNA reads TGTGCCAGCAGCTTTCCGGAGAGCTCCTACAATGAGCAGTTCTTC. Amino acid sequence: CASSFPESSYNEQFF.

This clonotype was counted many times. The chain combines TRBV10-1 with TRBJ2-2; D gene uncertain. V was clipped by 5 bases and J by 0 bases, with 13 bases between them. The length of the CDR3 is 16 residues. CDR1 is WNHNN, CDR2 SYGVQD, per germline (reference sequence). The CDR3 is CASSNKGPANTGELFF. The DNA of the CDR3 is TGCGCCAGCAGTAACAAGGGTCCCGCGAACACCGGGGAGCTGTTTTTT.

Notes on this clonotype: One base away lies a much larger clone, so this may be a sequencing read error. The CDR3 nucleotides are TGCAGTGCTAGAGATTTTGCGAGGGCGGGCACTGAAGCTTTCTTT. It yields the protein CSARDFARAGTEAFF. The V call is TRBV20-1, the J call TRBJ1-1; D unclear. The V and J ends lost 0 bases and 4 bases respectively, with 15 bases between them. The CDR3 sequence is 15 residues long. In germline, CDR1 is DFQATT, CDR2 SNEGSKA (reference sequence).

There are a few counts of this clonotype. This chain joins TRBV27 and TRBJ2-7, with unresolved D. Germline CDR1 reads MNHEY; CDR2 reads SMNVEV (reference sequence). The CDR3 has 13 residues. Trimming removed 0 bases at V and 4 bases at J, with 7 bases between. In nucleotides, the CDR3 is TGTGCCAGCAGTTTATCGAAGGAGTACGAGCAGTACTTC. Protein: CASSLSKEYEQYF.

At least ten counts were recorded for this clonotype. V gene TRBV7-2 combines with J gene TRBJ2-7; possibly TRBD1 for D (5 bases). The length of the CDR3 is 15 residues. V was cut by 3 bases and J by 7 bases, with 19 bases left in between. Germline CDR1 and CDR2: SGHTA and FQGNSA. CDR3 DNA: TGTGCCAGCAGCTTTTGGTCTCAGGGATTGGAGGAGCAGTACTTC. Amino acids: CASSFWSQGLEEQYF.

At least ten counts were recorded for this clonotype. A junction boundary mismatches the germline segment, possibly from a read error. In nucleotides, the CDR3 is TGTGCCAGCATCACATCTAGGGACTATCCACCCGGGGGGCTGTTTTTT. Its protein is CASITSRDYPPGGLFF. J is TRBJ2-2 and V is TRBV28; 7 nucleotides align to TRBD2. CDR3 length equals 16 residues. Germline V gives CDR1 MDHEN, CDR2 SYDVKM.